The 27 T cell receptor beta chains below were found in one sample sequenced in a study of blood T cell repertoires in COVID-19. Libraries were prepared by immunoSEQ multiplex PCR; TCRdb keeps only in-frame clonotypes and omits some of them. The sample consists of approximately 250,000 clones, roughly 88% of them appearing once. Specimen: peripheral blood. The source is an elderly woman with COVID-19, enrolled during active disease.

The chain combines TRBV6-6 with TRBJ1-6; 9 bases align to TRBD1. With V trimmed by 7 bases and J by 9 bases, 7 bases remained unmatched. The CDR3 runs 14 residues. Germline CDR1 MNHNY, CDR2 SVGAGI (reference sequence). CDR3 residues: CASKRDREGSPLHF. For the CDR3, the DNA is TGTGCCAGCAAAAGGGACAGGGAAGGTTCACCCCTCCACTTT.

The chain employs TRBV3-1 (or the pseudogene TRBV3-2) and TRBJ1-1; a possible D gene is TRBD1 (5 bases). The CDR3 is 19 amino acids. Per the germline V gene, CDR1 is LGHDT and CDR2 is YNNKEL (reference sequence). Trimming pared 0 bases from V and 0 bases from J, leaving 20 bases between. The CDR3 region is CASSQDYGGSGRLNTEAFF. Here the CDR3 DNA reads TGTGCCAGCAGCCAAGATTACGGGGGGTCAGGAAGGTTGAACACTGAAGCTTTCTTT.

This clone was seen a single time. V gene TRBV6-2 or TRBV6-3 combines with J gene TRBJ2-7, with TRBD2 matching over 10 bases. Germline V gene lookup returns CDR1 MNHEY and CDR2 SVGEGT. The CDR3 is 14 residues long. With 6 bases clipped from V and 0 bases from J, the junction kept 2 bases outside the gene matches. CDR3 amino acids: CASSPSGGSYEQYV. The CDR3 DNA reads as TGTGCCAGCAGCCCTAGCGGGGGCTCCTACGAGCAGTACGTC.

J is TRBJ2-3 and V is TRBV28; 7 bases fit TRBD2. The CDR3 extends over 16 amino acids. The germline gives CDR1 MDHEN, CDR2 SYDVKM. J gave up 0 bases and V 11 bases, and 14 bases lay outside the gene matches. As DNA, the CDR3 is TGTGCCGCCTGGAGGGCCGGGGGGACTAGCACAGATACGCAGTATTTT. This sequence encodes CAAWRAGGTSTDTQYF.

Of note for this clone: In the same sample, other DNA sequences code for this CDR3. The rearrangement joins TRBV12-3 or TRBV12-4 to TRBJ1-3; no clear D. This CDR3 comprises 11 residues. Trimming pared 4 bases from V and 4 bases from J, leaving 2 bases between. The CDR3 spells CASSSGNTIYF. For the CDR3, the DNA is TGTGCCAGCAGTTCAGGAAACACCATATATTTT.

This rearrangement joins TRBV30 to TRBJ1-1, with D tentatively TRBD1 (5 bases). V was pared by 5 bases and J by 1 base, with 8 bases between. There are 12 residues in the CDR3. CDR1 and CDR2 (germline): GTSNPN, SVGIG (reference sequence). This CDR3 is CAWEGQNTEAFF. In DNA form, the CDR3 reads TGTGCCTGGGAAGGACAGAACACTGAAGCTTTCTTT.

This clone was recorded a few times. The chain uses TRBV5-1 and TRBJ1-1, with 11 bases that match TRBD1. The CDR3 consists of 16 residues. Germline V gene sequence: CDR1 SGHRS, CDR2 YFSETQ. V dropped 4 bases and J dropped 4; count of bases not matched to a gene: 9. CDR3 in amino acids: CASSPGQGAASTEAFF. In DNA form, the CDR3 reads TGCGCCAGCAGCCCCGGACAGGGGGCCGCGAGCACTGAAGCTTTCTTT.

CDR3 in DNA: TGCGCCAGCGAGCAGGGATCAAACACCGGGGAGCTGTTTTTT. It encodes CASEQGSNTGELFF. This chain links TRBV5-1 with TRBJ2-2; the D gene is possibly TRBD1 (5 bases). This CDR3 region has 14 residues. V was shortened by 7 bases and J by 2 bases, with 12 bases between the two germline ends. Germline V lookup: CDR1 SGHRS, CDR2 YFSETQ. Filled out from reference TRBV5-1 and TRBJ2-2, the complete variable domain reads KAGVTQTPRYLIKTRGQQVTLSCSPISGHRSVSWYQQTPGQGLQFLFEYFSETQRNKGNFPGRFSGRQFSNSRSEMNVSTLELGDSALYLCASEQGSNTGELFFGEGSRLTVL.

The V and J genes are TRBV6-5 and TRBJ2-7; 10 bases agree with TRBD1. Germline loops: CDR1 MNHEY, CDR2 SVGAGI. This CDR3 is built from 15 residues. The junction had 6 bases not matched to a gene; V was cut back by 6 bases and J by 1 base. The CDR3 nucleotides read TGTGCCAGCAGGGGGGACAGGGGTTTTTCCTACGAGCAGTACGTC. It translates to CASRGDRGFSYEQYV.

The chain has TRBV4-2 and TRBJ1-1; D remains ambiguous. Trimming shortened V by 0 bases and J by 2 bases, and 13 bases separated the two germline ends. CDR1 and CDR2 (germline): LGHNA, YNFKEQ. The CDR3 is made up of 16 amino acids. The CDR3 spells CASSQDRSRGNTEAFF. In DNA, the CDR3 is TGTGCCAGCAGCCAAGATAGGAGCAGAGGTAACACTGAAGCTTTCTTT.

A single count supports this clone. The chain recombines TRBV7-2 with TRBJ2-3, with TRBD1 as a possible D gene (5 bases). This CDR3 region has 15 residues. Trimming cost V 3 bases and J 2 bases, with 12 bases left between them. CDR1 is SGHTA and CDR2 is FQGNSA in the germline V gene. CDR3 in amino acids: CASSLRQGPTDTQYF. The CDR3 coding sequence is TGTGCCAGCAGCTTGAGGCAGGGCCCCACAGATACGCAGTATTTT.

In its sample, this clone was seen a few times. V usage is TRBV6-5 and J usage is TRBJ1-2; D uncertain. This CDR3 is built from 13 residues. The ends were cut back, 4 bases at V and 2 bases at J, with 8 bases in the middle. Germline lookup yields CDR1 MNHEY and CDR2 SVGAGI. Here the CDR3 reads CASSLLRNYGYTF. Written as DNA, the CDR3 is TGTGCCAGCAGTTTACTGAGGAACTATGGCTACACCTTC.

V gene TRBV7-8 combines with J gene TRBJ2-3; 11 bases fit TRBD2. V was clipped by 3 bases and J by 4 bases; unmatched bases: 6. CDR1 is SGHVS, CDR2 FQNEAQ, per germline. The CDR3 is 16 residues long. The CDR3 nucleotides read TGTGCCAGCAGCTTCCTAGCGGGGGGCCAGGCAGATACGCAGTATTTT. Amino acid sequence: CASSFLAGGQADTQYF. Supplemented by reference TRBV7-8 and TRBJ2-3, the full variable domain reads GAGVSQSPRYKVAKRGQDVALRCDPISGHVSLFWYQQALGQGPEFLTYFQNEAQLDKSGLPSDRFFAERPEGSVSTLKIQRTQQEDSAVYLCASSFLAGGQADTQYFGPGTRLTVL.

V gene TRBV29-1 combines with J gene TRBJ2-1; 11 bases align to TRBD2. The CDR3 is 14 residues long. V trimming: 6 bases; J trimming: 5 bases; junction bases outside the gene matches: 6. Germline loops: CDR1 SQVTM, CDR2 ANQGSEA. The CDR3 protein is CSVKLAGDHNEQFF. The CDR3 DNA reads TGCAGCGTCAAACTAGCGGGGGACCACAATGAGCAGTTCTTC.

This chain joins TRBV18 and TRBJ1-6, with 9 positions matching TRBD1. The CDR3 length is 19 residues. The germline V gene has CDR1 KGHSH and CDR2 LQKENI. V lost 3 bases and J lost 0; bases outside the gene matches: 9. CDR3: CASSPVDRGSSSYNSPLHF. The CDR3 DNA sequence: TGTGCCAGCTCACCGGTTGACAGGGGGTCGAGCTCCTATAATTCACCCCTCCACTTT.

The chain links TRBV19 to TRBJ2-7, with 8 positions matching TRBD1. Trimming took 4 bases from V and 2 from J; bases not matched to a gene: 7. Germline CDR1 reads LNHDA; CDR2 reads SQIVND (reference sequence). This CDR3 is built from 15 residues. The DNA of the CDR3 is TGTGCCAGTAGTAACACCGGGACAGGTACCTACGAGCAGTACTTC. Its protein product is CASSNTGTGTYEQYF.

The genes are TRBV6-1 and TRBJ1-6; D is uncertain. The CDR3 is 13 residues long. Germline values: CDR1 MNHNS, CDR2 SASEGT. The ends were cut back, 1 base at V and 9 bases at J, with 7 bases in the middle. CDR3 sequence reads: CASSEGGSSPLHF. The CDR3 nucleotides are TGTGCCAGCAGTGAAGGAGGTAGTTCACCCCTCCACTTT.

CDR3 sequence (DNA): TGTGCCACCAGAACCGGGTTTTCTAGCACAGATACGCAGTATTTT. Protein: CATRTGFSSTDTQYF. The rearrangement joins TRBV24-1 to TRBJ2-3; D ambiguous. The CDR3 contains 15 residues. V dropped 7 bases and J dropped 0 bases, with 13 bases sitting between them. From germline, CDR1 is KGHDR and CDR2 SFDVKD.

The chain recombines TRBV18 with TRBJ1-2; possible D gene TRBD1, 5 bases. Trimming cost V 3 bases and J 8 bases, with 16 bases left between them. The germline V gene has CDR1 KGHSH and CDR2 LQKENI. The CDR3 has 14 residues. The CDR3 DNA reads as TGTGCCAGCTCACCTGAGACAGCGTCTTTGGGCTACACCTTC. Its protein is CASSPETASLGYTF.

V and J are TRBV20-1 and TRBJ1-3, with 7 bases aligning to TRBD1. Trimming took 3 bases from V and 4 from J; bases not matched to a gene: 3. Germline CDR1 and CDR2: DFQATT and SNEGSKA (reference sequence). The CDR3 is 13 residues long. DNA for the CDR3: TGCAGTGCTAGTACAGGGGCAGGAAACACCATATATTTT. Translated: CSASTGAGNTIYF.

The chain combines TRBV7-2 with TRBJ1-2; D is unclear. The CDR3 totals 16 residues. Trimming removed 0 bases from V and 4 bases from J, with 15 bases in between. Germline V CDR1 and CDR2: SGHTA, FQGNSA. The CDR3 region has the DNA TGTGCCAGCAGCTTAGCCGGAGGGTTGCTGGGCTATGGCTACACCTTC. Translation gives CASSLAGGLLGYGYTF.

V usage is TRBV5-3 and J usage is TRBJ1-6, with 7 positions matching TRBD1. TRBV5-3 is known as an ORF, though its function is uncertain. The CDR3 is made up of 20 amino acids. With V trimmed by 4 bases and J by 0 bases, 16 bases remained unmatched. In DNA, the CDR3 is TGTGCCAGAAGCAACCAGGACAGGATGGAAATTAGCTCCTATAATTCACCCCTCCACTTT. As protein: CARSNQDRMEISSYNSPLHF.

This clone appeared a single time. The chain joins TRBV9 to TRBJ2-2; 8 bases match TRBD2. The length of the CDR3 is 17 residues. Germline assignment: CDR1 SGDLS and CDR2 YYNGEE. V shed 2 bases, J shed 0 bases, and the junction held 6 bases outside the gene matches. CDR3 loop: CASSVGSGGANTGELFF. CDR3 in DNA: TGTGCCAGCAGCGTGGGAAGCGGGGGAGCGAACACCGGGGAGCTGTTTTTT.

CDR3 DNA: TGTGCCAGCAGGGGGACAGGGGGCGCAGAGACCCAGTACTTC. Its translation: CASRGTGGAETQYF. The J gene is TRBJ2-5, the V gene TRBV11-2, with 12 bases fitting TRBD1. The CDR3 extends over 14 amino acids. V shed 6 bases, J shed 4 bases, and the junction held 3 bases outside the gene matches. The germline V gene has CDR1 SGHAT and CDR2 FQNNGV.

This clone was recorded a few times. The chain carries TRBV3-1 (or the pseudogene TRBV3-2) and TRBJ1-2; unclear D gene. Germline assignment: CDR1 LGHDT and CDR2 YNNKEL (reference sequence). The CDR3 has 13 amino acids. Trimming took off 2 bases at V and 2 bases at J, with 6 bases between the two ends. CDR3 nucleotides: TGTGCCAGCAGCCAATACGCGAACTATGGCTACACCTTC. Its translation: CASSQYANYGYTF.

This chain joins TRBV18 and TRBJ2-1; a possible D gene is TRBD2 (5 bases). Germline values: CDR1 KGHSH, CDR2 LQKENI. This CDR3 has 15 amino acids. The ends were cut back, 2 bases at V and 6 bases at J, with 14 bases in the middle. CDR3 DNA: TGTGCCAGCTCACCATCACGGGCCCGGGGCAATGAGCAGTTCTTC. Its translation: CASSPSRARGNEQFF.

V usage is TRBV19 and J usage is TRBJ2-3, with D possibly being TRBD1 (6 bases). CDR3 length: 16 amino acids. Trimming shortened V by 7 bases and J by 0 bases, and 17 bases separated the two germline ends. The germline V gene encodes CDR1 LNHDA and CDR2 SQIVND (reference sequence). The CDR3 sequence: CASTPLTGGSTDTQYF. The CDR3 DNA follows: TGTGCCAGTACCCCCCTGACAGGCGGAAGCACAGATACGCAGTATTTT. Using reference TRBV19 and TRBJ2-3 for the parts outside the CDR3, the full variable domain is DGGITQSPKYLFRKEGQNVTLSCEQNLNHDAMYWYRQDPGQGLRLIYYSQIVNDFQKGDIAEGYSVSREKKESFPLTVTSAQKNPTAFYLCASTPLTGGSTDTQYFGPGTRLTVL.